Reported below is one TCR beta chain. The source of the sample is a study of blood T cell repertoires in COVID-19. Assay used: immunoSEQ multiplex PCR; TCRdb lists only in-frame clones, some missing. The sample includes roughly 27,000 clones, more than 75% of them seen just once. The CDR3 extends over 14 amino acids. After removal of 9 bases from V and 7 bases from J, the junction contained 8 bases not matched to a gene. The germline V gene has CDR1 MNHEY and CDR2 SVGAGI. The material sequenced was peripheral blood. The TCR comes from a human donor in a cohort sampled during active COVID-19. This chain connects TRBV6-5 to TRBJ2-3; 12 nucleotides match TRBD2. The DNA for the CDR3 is TGTGCCAGTCACGTACTAGCGGGGGGAAATACGCAGTATTTT. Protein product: CASHVLAGGNTQYF.